These 12 T cell receptor beta chains share one sample of origin, sequenced in a study of CD8+CD57+ T cells in acquired aplastic anemia. The patients chosen for sequencing had shown expansion of CD8+CD57+ cells (detected by flow cytometry). The template used for profiling TCR beta VDJ and CDR3 was genomic DNA. MiXCR, run by TCRdb on the reads, gives a single entry per CDR3 protein. In the table there are roughly 150,000 distinct CDR3 sequences, around 47% of which are singletons. Material: sorted CD4+, CD8+, or CD8+CD57+ T cells (not recorded which) from PBMCs. These receptors were taken from a human donor with aplastic anemia.

About this clonotype itself: At one end the junction does not follow the germline gene, possibly because of a read error. J is TRBJ2-7 and V is TRBV11-3, with D uncertain. Germline assignment: CDR1 SGHNT and CDR2 YENEEA. The CDR3 is 12 residues long. The CDR3 bases are TGTGCCAGCACCCCGAGTGGCGGCGAGCAGCACTTC. This codes for CASTPSGGEQHF.

This clonotype was seen a few times. The chain couples TRBV12-3 or TRBV12-4 to TRBJ2-1; 14 bases are shared with TRBD2. The CDR3 runs 18 residues. Trimming at V came to 5 bases and at J to 7 bases, leaving 13 bases not matched to a gene. For the CDR3, the DNA is TGTGCCAGCAGTACACTCCCTTCGACTAGCGGGAGGGCAAATGAGCAGTTCTTC. It yields the protein CASSTLPSTSGRANEQFF.

Concerning this clonotype: This may be a read error, as it is one base from a much larger clone. The V call is TRBV6-1, the J call TRBJ1-1, with 8 bases lining up with TRBD1. In germline, CDR1 is MNHNS, CDR2 SASEGT. CDR3 length equals 14 residues. CDR3 coding DNA: TGTACCAGCAGTGGGTACAGGGGGGGTACTGAAGCTTTCTTT. Amino acids: CTSSGYRGGTEAFF.

V is TRBV19 and J is TRBJ1-6, with a weak D call TRBD1 (6 bases). Between the trimmed V and J ends, which lost 5 bases and 10 bases, there was a span of 18 bases. Germline V gene sequence: CDR1 LNHDA, CDR2 SQIVND (reference sequence). The CDR3 covers 15 residues. This CDR3 reads CASSFLTGKPSPLHF. For the CDR3, the DNA is TGTGCCAGTAGTTTTTTAACAGGGAAACCATCACCCCTCCACTTT.

The J gene is TRBJ2-7, the V gene TRBV2; 8 bases align to TRBD1. V trimming: 3 bases; J trimming: 3 bases; junction bases outside the gene matches: 1. The CDR3 runs 13 residues. Germline-derived CDR1 and CDR2 are SNHLY and FYNNEI. CDR3 region: CASSEGTGYEQYF. Written as DNA, the CDR3 is TGTGCCAGCAGTGAGGGGACAGGCTACGAGCAGTACTTC.

This sequence joins TRBV25-1 and TRBJ1-5; D is undetermined. There are 14 residues in the CDR3. Germline loops: CDR1 MGHDK, CDR2 SYGVNS. With 2 bases removed from V and 6 bases from J, the gap between germline ends came to 11 bases. The CDR3 DNA is TGTGCCAGCAGTGAAAACGGGTTCACTCAGCCCCAGCATTTT. Residues: CASSENGFTQPQHF.

V is TRBV29-1 and J is TRBJ2-3; 9 nucleotides match TRBD2. V lost 6 bases to trimming and J lost 6 bases; unmatched junction nucleotides: 7. Germline assignment: CDR1 SQVTM and CDR2 ANQGSEA. The CDR3 totals 13 residues. The CDR3 nucleotides are TGCAGCGTCGCAAGGACTAGCGAGGATACGCAGTATTTT. This translates into CSVARTSEDTQYF.

In this sample, this clonotype turned up a few times. V usage is TRBV15 and J usage is TRBJ1-2; D is unclear. Germline V gene lookup returns CDR1 LNHNV and CDR2 YYDKDF (reference sequence). The ends were cut back, 3 bases at V and 4 bases at J, with 12 bases in the middle. The CDR3 extends over 14 amino acids. The CDR3 here is CATSSLTDGYGYTF. CDR3 in DNA: TGTGCCACCAGCAGTTTGACGGACGGCTATGGCTACACCTTC.

This chain connects TRBV7-9 to TRBJ1-5; D call uncertain. CDR1 is SEHNR, CDR2 FQNEAQ, per germline (reference sequence). Deletions cut 5 bases from V and 5 bases from J, with 10 bases between. CDR3 size: 13 residues. In DNA form, the CDR3 reads TGTGCCAGCAGCCCGGACCGGGATCAGCCCCAGCATTTT. It encodes CASSPDRDQPQHF.

The CDR3 here is CASSIFLDRDYGYTF. The CDR3 bases are TGTGCCAGTAGTATCTTTCTCGACAGAGACTATGGCTACACCTTC. The gene calls are TRBV19 and TRBJ1-2; D possibly corresponds to TRBD1 (5 bases). This CDR3 is 15 amino acids long. Looked up from germline, CDR1 is LNHDA and CDR2 is SQIVND (reference sequence). Trimming took off 3 bases at V and 3 bases at J, with 14 bases between the two ends.

This clonotype was seen repeatedly, ten times or more. The chain links TRBV10-3 to TRBJ2-1; TRBD1 might be the D (6 bases). V was trimmed by 6 bases and J by 9 bases, leaving 9 bases between them. This CDR3 spans 11 amino acids. The germline gives CDR1 ENHRY, CDR2 SYGVKD. The chain's CDR3 is CAISQGPEQFF. CDR3 DNA sequence: TGTGCCATCAGCCAGGGGCCTGAGCAGTTCTTC.

This clonotype is large (0.1 to 1%) in the sample. The chain has TRBV20-1 and TRBJ1-2; D is unresolved. The V gene's germline CDR1 is DFQATT and CDR2 SNEGSKA (reference sequence). The CDR3 is made up of 13 amino acids. Trimming took off 6 bases at V and 3 bases at J, with 14 bases between the two ends. CDR3 protein: CSAPPAGHYGYTF. CDR3 bases: TGCAGTGCCCCTCCGGCAGGTCACTATGGCTACACCTTC.